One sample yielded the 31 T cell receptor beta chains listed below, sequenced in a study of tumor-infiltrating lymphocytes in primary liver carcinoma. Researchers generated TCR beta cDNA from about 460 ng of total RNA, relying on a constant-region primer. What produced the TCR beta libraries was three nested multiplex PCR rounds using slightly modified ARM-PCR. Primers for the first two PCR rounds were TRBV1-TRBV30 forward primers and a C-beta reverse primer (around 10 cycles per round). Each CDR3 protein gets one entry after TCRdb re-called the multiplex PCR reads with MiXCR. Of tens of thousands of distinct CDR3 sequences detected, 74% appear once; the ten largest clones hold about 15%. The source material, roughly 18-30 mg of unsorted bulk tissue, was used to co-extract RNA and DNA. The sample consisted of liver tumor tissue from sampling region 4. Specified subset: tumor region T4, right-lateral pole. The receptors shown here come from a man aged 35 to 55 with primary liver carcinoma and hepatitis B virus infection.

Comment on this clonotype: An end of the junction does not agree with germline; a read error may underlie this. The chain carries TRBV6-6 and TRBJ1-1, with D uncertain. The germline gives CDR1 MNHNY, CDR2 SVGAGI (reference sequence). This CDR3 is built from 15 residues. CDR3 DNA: TGTGCCAGCAGTTATGATGGCAGGACGAGCACTGATGCTTTCTTT. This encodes CASSYDGRTSTDAFF.

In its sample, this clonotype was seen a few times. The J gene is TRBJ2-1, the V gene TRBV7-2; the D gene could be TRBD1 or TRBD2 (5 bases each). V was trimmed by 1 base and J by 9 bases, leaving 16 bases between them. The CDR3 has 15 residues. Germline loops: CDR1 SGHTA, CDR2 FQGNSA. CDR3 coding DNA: TGTGCCAGCAGCTTAGATGGGGGATTAACCTTTGAGCAGTTCTTC. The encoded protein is CASSLDGGLTFEQFF. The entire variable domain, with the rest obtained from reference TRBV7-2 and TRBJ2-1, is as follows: GAGVSQSPSNKVTEKGKDVELRCDPISGHTALYWYRQSLGQGLEFLIYFQGNSAPDKSGLPSDRFSAERTGGSVSTLTIQRTQQEDSAVYLCASSLDGGLTFEQFFGPGTRLTVL.

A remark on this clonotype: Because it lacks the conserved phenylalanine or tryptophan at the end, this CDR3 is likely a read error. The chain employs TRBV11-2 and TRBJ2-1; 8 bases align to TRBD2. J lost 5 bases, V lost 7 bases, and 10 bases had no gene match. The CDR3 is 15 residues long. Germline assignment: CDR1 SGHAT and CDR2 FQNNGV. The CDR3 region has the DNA TGTGCCAGCATCTCTAGCGGGCCACTCGACAATGAGCAGTTCTCC. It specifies CASISSGPLDNEQFS.

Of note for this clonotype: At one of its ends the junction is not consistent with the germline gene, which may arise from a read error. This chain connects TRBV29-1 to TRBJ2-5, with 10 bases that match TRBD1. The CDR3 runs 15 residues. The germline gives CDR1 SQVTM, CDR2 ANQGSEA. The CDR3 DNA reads TGCGGCGTTGAAGCGGACAGGGGGGGAGCAGGGACCCAGTACTTC. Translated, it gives CGVEADRGGAGTQYF.

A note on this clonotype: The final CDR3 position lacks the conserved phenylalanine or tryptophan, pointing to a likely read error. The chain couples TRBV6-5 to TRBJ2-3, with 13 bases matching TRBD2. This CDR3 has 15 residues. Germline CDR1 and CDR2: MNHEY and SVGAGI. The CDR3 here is CASNPGLAGADTQYL. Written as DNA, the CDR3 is TGCGCCAGCAACCCAGGACTAGCGGGAGCAGATACGCAGTATTTA.

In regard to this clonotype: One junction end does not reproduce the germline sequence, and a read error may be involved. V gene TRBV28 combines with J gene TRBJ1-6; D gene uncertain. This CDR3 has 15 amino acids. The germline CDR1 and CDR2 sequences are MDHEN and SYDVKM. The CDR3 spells CASCLGLTNNSPLHF. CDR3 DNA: TGTGCCAGCTGTTTGGGCTTAACAAATAATTCACCCCTCCACTTT.

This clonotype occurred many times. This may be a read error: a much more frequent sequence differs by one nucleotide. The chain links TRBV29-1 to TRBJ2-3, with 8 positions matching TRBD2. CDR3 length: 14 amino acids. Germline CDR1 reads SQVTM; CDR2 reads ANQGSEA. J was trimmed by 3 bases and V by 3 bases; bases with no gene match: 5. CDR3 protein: CSVERREATDTQYF. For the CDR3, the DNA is TGCAGCGTTGAGAGGCGGGAGGCTACAGATACGCAGTATTTT.

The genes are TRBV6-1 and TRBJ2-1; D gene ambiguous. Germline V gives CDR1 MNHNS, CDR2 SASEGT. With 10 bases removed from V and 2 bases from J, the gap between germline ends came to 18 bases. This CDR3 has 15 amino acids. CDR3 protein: CAIILELHTYNEQFF. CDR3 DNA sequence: TGTGCCATCATCCTGGAGCTGCACACCTACAATGAGCAGTTCTTC.

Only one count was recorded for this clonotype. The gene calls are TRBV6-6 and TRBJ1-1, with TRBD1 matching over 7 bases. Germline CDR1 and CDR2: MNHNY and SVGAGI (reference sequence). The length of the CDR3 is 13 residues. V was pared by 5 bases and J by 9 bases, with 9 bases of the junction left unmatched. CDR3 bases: TGTGCCAGCAGTGCAGGGGGGACTACTAAAGCTTTCTTT. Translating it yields CASSAGGTTKAFF.

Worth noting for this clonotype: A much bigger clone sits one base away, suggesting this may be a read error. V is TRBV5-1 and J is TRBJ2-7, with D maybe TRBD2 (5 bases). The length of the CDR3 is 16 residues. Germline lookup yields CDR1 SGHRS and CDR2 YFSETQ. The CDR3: CASSLAGAEGLYEEYF. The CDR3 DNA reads TGCGCCAGCAGCTTGGCCGGAGCGGAAGGCCTCTACGAGGAGTACTTC.

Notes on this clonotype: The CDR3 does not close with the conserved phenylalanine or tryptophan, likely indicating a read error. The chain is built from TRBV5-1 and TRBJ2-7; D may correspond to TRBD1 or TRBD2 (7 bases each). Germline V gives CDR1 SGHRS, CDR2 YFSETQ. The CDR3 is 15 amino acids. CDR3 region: CARSARGGSSYDQYS. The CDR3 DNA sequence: TGCGCCAGAAGCGCCAGGGGGGGGTCGTCCTACGACCAGTACTCC.

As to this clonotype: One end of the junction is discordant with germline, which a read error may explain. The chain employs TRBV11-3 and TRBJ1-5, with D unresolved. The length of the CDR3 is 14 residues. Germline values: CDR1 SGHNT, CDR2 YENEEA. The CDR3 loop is CVSSDGYSNQPQHF. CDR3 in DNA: TGTGTCAGCAGTGACGGCTATAGCAATCAGCCCCAACATTTT.

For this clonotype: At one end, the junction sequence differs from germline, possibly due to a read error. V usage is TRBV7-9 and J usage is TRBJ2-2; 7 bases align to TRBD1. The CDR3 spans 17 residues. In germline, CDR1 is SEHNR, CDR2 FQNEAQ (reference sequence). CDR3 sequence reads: CPSSSSGTAANTGELFF. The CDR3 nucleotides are TGTCCCAGCAGCTCTTCCGGGACAGCCGCGAACACCGGGGAGCTGTTTTTT.

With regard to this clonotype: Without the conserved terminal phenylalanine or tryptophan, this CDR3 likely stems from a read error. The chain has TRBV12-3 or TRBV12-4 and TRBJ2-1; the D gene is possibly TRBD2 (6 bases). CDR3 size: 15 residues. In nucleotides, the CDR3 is TGTGCTAGCAGTTGGGCTAGCGCGAAGGGGAATGAGCAGTTCCTC. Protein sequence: CASSWASAKGNEQFL.

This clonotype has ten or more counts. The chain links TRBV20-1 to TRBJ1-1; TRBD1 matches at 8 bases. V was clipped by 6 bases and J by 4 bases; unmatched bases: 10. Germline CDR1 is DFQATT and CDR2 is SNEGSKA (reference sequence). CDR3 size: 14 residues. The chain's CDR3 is CSASNRGISTEAFF. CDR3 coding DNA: TGCAGTGCCAGCAACAGGGGGATCAGCACTGAAGCTTTCTTT.

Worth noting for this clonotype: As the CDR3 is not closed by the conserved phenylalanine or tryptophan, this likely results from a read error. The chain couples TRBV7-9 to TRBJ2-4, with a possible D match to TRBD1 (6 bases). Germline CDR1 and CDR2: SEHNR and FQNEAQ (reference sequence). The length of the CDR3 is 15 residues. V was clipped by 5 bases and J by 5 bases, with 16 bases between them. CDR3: CASSARTAAENIQYL. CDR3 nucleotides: TGTGCCAGCAGCGCGCGGACAGCGGCGGAAAACATTCAGTACCTC.

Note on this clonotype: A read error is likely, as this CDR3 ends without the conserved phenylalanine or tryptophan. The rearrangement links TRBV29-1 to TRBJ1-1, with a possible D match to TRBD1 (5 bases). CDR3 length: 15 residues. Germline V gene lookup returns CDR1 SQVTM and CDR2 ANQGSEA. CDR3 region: CSVTAGWGMNTEAFL. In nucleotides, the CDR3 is TGTAGCGTTACGGCAGGGTGGGGAATGAACACTGAAGCTTTCTTA.

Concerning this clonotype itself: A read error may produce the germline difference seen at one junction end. The CDR3 here is CASSLGPSSYNEQSF. The CDR3 DNA is TGTGCCAGCAGCTTAGGCCCGAGTTCCTACAATGAGCAGTCCTTC. The J gene is TRBJ2-1, the V gene TRBV7-3; the D is unclear. The CDR3 consists of 15 residues. Germline values: CDR1 SGHTA, CDR2 FQGTGA.

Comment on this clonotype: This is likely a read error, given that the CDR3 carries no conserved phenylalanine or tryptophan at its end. The DNA for the CDR3 is TGTGTCAGCAGTTTAATAAGCGGGAAACCCCAGTATATT. Protein product: CVSSLISGKPQYI. This chain joins TRBV12-3 or TRBV12-4 and TRBJ1-5; TRBD2 aligns across 7 bases. Matching the DNA end better, TRBJ2-3 makes the J call doubtful. This CDR3 is built from 13 residues.

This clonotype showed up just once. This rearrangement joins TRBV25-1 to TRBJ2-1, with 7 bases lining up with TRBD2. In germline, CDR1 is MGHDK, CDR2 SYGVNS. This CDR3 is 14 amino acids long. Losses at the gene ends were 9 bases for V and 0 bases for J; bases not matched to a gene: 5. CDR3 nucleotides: TGTGCCAGTATAACGGGAGGCTCCTACAATGAGCAGTTCTTC. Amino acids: CASITGGSYNEQFF.

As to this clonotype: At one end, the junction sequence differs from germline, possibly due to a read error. For the CDR3, the DNA is TGTGCCAGCAGGACTAGCGGGAGGTCTGAGCAGTCCTTT. Protein product: CASRTSGRSEQSF. J is TRBJ2-1 and V is TRBV6-2 or TRBV6-3; 13 bases fit TRBD2. The CDR3 covers 13 residues. CDR1 and CDR2 (germline): MNHEY, SVGEGT.

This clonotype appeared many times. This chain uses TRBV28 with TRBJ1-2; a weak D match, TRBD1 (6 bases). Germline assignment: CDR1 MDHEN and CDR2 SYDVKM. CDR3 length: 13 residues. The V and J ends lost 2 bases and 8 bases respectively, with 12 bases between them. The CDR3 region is CASSLRPGVGYTF. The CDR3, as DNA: TGTGCCAGCAGTTTAAGACCAGGGGTGGGCTACACCTTC.

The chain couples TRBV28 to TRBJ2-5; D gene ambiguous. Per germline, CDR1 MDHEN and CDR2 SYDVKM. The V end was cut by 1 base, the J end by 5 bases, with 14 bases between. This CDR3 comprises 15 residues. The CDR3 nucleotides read TGTGCCAGCAGTTTATCGAACTTGGATGTGGAGACCCAGTACTTC. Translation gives CASSLSNLDVETQYF.

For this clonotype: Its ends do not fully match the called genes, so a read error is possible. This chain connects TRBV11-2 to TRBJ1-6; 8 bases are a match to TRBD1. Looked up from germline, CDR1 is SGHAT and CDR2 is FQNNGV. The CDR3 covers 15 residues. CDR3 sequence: CATIQGQGVNLPLHF. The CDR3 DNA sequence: TGTGCCACCATCCAAGGACAGGGAGTGAATTTACCCCTCCACTTT. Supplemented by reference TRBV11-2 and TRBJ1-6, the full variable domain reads EAGVAQSPRYKIIEKRQSVAFWCNPISGHATLYWYQQILGQGPKLLIQFQNNGVVDDSQLPKDRFSAERLKGVDSTLKIQPAKLEDSAVYLCATIQGQGVNLPLHFGNGTRLTVT.

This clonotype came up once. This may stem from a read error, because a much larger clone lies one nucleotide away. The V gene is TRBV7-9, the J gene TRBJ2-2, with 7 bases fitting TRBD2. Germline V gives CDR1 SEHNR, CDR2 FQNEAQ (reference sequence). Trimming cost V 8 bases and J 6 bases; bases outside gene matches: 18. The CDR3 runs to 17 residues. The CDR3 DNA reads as TGTGCCAGCGGCTCACCCGGACTAGTGGGAGTGCCCGGGGAGCTGTTTTTT. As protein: CASGSPGLVGVPGELFF.

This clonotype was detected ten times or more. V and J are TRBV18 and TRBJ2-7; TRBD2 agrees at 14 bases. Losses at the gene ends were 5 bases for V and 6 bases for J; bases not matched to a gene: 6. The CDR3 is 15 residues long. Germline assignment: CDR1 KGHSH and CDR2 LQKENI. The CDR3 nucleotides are TGTGCCAGCTCAATCGGGACTAGCGGGAGTGGCGAGCAGTACTTC. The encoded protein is CASSIGTSGSGEQYF.

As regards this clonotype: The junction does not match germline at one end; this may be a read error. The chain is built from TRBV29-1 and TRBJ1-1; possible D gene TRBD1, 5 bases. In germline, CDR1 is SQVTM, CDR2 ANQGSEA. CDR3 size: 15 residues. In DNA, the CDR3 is TGCAGCGATGCCTCAGGGTGGGGCATGATCACTGAATCTTTCTTT. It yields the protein CSDASGWGMITESFF.

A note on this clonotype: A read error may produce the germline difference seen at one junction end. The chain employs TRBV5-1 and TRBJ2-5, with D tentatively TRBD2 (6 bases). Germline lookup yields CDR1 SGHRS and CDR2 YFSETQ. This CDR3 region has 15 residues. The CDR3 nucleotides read TGCGCCAGCGGCCTGTTCGGGACTGAGGGAGAGACCCAGTGCTTC. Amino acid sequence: CASGLFGTEGETQCF.

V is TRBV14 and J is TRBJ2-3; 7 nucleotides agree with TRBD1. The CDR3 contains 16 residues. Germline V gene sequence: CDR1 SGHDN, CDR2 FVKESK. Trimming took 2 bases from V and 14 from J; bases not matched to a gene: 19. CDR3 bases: TGTGCCAGCAGCCAACGACAGGTGAGAGGGACAGATACACGGTATTTT. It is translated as CASSQRQVRGTDTRYF.

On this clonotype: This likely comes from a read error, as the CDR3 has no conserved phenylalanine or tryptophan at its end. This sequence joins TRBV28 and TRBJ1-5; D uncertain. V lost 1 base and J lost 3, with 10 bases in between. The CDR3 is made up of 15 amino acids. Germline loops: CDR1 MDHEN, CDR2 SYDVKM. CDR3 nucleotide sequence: TGTGCCAGCAGTTTATATGGGGTGGACAATCAGCCCCAGCATGTG. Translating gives CASSLYGVDNQPQHV.

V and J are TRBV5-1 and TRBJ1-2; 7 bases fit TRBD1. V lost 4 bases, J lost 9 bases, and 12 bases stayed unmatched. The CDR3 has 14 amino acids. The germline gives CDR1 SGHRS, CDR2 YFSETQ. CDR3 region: CASSPWIGGVSYTF. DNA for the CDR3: TGCGCCAGCAGCCCTTGGATAGGGGGCGTTAGCTACACCTTC.